What follows is one TCR beta chain and its context. Clones were read by immunoSEQ multiplex PCR, and TCRdb kept only the in-frame ones, dropping some. The sample gives 35,000 to 55,000 clones, roughly nine tenths of which show up once; 4.7% is in the top ten. The data belong to a study of T cell changes during pregnancy in multiple sclerosis. The sample here was peripheral blood, taken in the second trimester of pregnancy. The origin of this receptor is a female donor in good health, enrolled as a control in a pregnancy study.

This CDR3 reads CASSPGLAHEQFF. DNA for the CDR3: TGTGCCAGCAGTCCGGGACTAGCGCATGAGCAGTTCTTC. The chain joins TRBV6-5 to TRBJ2-1; 10 nucleotides agree with TRBD2. CDR3 length equals 13 residues. The junction had 3 bases not matched to a gene; V was cut back by 5 bases and J by 8 bases. Germline values: CDR1 MNHEY, CDR2 SVGAGI.